This T cell receptor (beta chain) was sequenced during a study of T cells in Graves' hyperthyroidism and ophthalmopathy. Study-level information: The initial diagnosis was the point when peripheral blood was collected, ahead of any treatment. General study points: The model's output predicted ophthalmopathy at a median of about 6.5 months prior to onset.

A few counts support this clonotype. Its antigen is not identified. Between the trimmed V and J ends, which lost 0 bases and 4 bases, there was a span of 9 bases. The CDR3 has 15 amino acids. Per germline, CDR1 LGHDT and CDR2 YNNKEL (reference sequence). Authors of the study amplified TCR beta CDR3 regions from RNA transcripts. TCR CDR3 underwent first-round RT-PCR with the HTBI primer set. MiXCR was run by TCRdb on the multiplex PCR reads, yielding one entry per CDR3 protein. The table includes hundreds of thousands of distinct CDR3 sequences, about 15% detected once. The TCR sequence derives from a woman aged 25 to 39 with Graves' hyperthyroidism. Sequenced: blood. The rearrangement joins TRBV3-1 to TRBJ2-2, with no clear D. The DNA of the CDR3 is TGTGCCAGCAGCCAAGACGCCAGTCGCACCGGGGAGCTGTTTTTT. Protein product: CASSQDASRTGELFF.